Presented here are 27 T cell receptor beta chains from one specimen sequenced in a study of PD-1 blockade in classical Hodgkin lymphoma. Data came from immunoSEQ multiplex PCR; TCRdb stores just in-frame clones and leaves some out. The table records 20,000 to 25,000 clones, around 86% of them present only once. Indicated time point: cycle 4 day 1 (C4D1), after 6 weeks of nivolumab. Brentuximab vedotin exposure varied among the patients, all of whom had relapsed after autologous stem cell transplantation. By magnetic negative selection, CD4+ T cells were purified from thawed PBMCs. The input for sequencing was CD4+ T cells from blood, taken before the fourth cycle of nivolumab. These receptors all come from a human donor with classical Hodgkin lymphoma.

V and J are TRBV19 and TRBJ2-3; D gene uncertain. This CDR3 contains 13 residues. Germline loops: CDR1 LNHDA, CDR2 SQIVND (reference sequence). V was shortened by 3 bases and J by 3 bases, with 7 bases between the two germline ends. The CDR3, as DNA: TGTGCCAGTAGTATGTCCCGGACAGATACGCAGTATTTT. Amino acid sequence: CASSMSRTDTQYF.

The chain combines TRBV6-1 with TRBJ2-1, with a weak D call TRBD1 (6 bases). The germline V gene encodes CDR1 MNHNS and CDR2 SASEGT. Trimming cost V 6 bases and J 0 bases, with 12 bases left between them. The CDR3 has 15 amino acids. CDR3 sequence (DNA): TGTGCCAGCAGGACCAGGGGCAACTCCTACAATGAGCAGTTCTTC. Translating it yields CASRTRGNSYNEQFF.

J is TRBJ2-4 and V is TRBV6-6; TRBD1 matches 8 bases. The CDR3 has 15 residues. The trim removed 0 bases at V and 8 bases at J, leaving 6 bases unmatched. Germline assignment: CDR1 MNHNY and CDR2 SVGAGI (reference sequence). CDR3 sequence reads: CASSYSGGQGDIQYF. The CDR3 DNA follows: TGTGCCAGCAGTTACTCCGGCGGACAGGGTGACATTCAGTACTTC.

The CDR3 bases are TGTGCCAGCAGTTTATCGGGCCGATGGGACACTGAAGCTTTCTTT. Translated, it gives CASSLSGRWDTEAFF. The V gene is TRBV27, the J gene TRBJ1-1; D call uncertain. This CDR3 has 15 residues. CDR1 is MNHEY and CDR2 is SMNVEV in the germline V gene (reference sequence). Trimming stripped 0 bases from V and 3 bases from J, with 11 bases between.

This sequence joins TRBV4-3 and TRBJ1-1, with D uncertain. The V end was cut by 1 base, the J end by 0 bases, with 9 bases between. The germline V gene has CDR1 LGHNA and CDR2 YSLEER. CDR3 length equals 15 residues. The CDR3 DNA reads TGCGCCAGCAGCCAAGTTGGGAGGATGAACACTGAAGCTTTCTTT. It is translated as CASSQVGRMNTEAFF.

This clone has just one count. J is TRBJ2-5 and V is TRBV11-3; 11 nucleotides align to TRBD2. Germline trimming cut 1 base from V and 2 bases from J; bases unmatched to any gene: 0. The germline gives CDR1 SGHNT, CDR2 YENEEA. This CDR3 comprises 15 residues. CDR3 bases: TGTGCCAGCAGCTTAGGACTAGCGGGGCAAGAGACCCAGTACTTC. Translated, it gives CASSLGLAGQETQYF.

In this sample, this clone turned up a few times. The rearrangement links TRBV7-9 to TRBJ2-5, with TRBD1 as a possible D gene (6 bases). The germline V gene has CDR1 SEHNR and CDR2 FQNEAQ (reference sequence). Trimming took 8 bases from V and 4 from J, leaving 11 bases between them. CDR3 size: 12 residues. Here the CDR3 reads CASGGWGETQYF. The CDR3 nucleotides read TGTGCCAGCGGGGGCTGGGGAGAGACCCAGTACTTC. Based on the CDR3 plus reference TRBV7-9 and TRBJ2-5, the full variable domain is DTGVSQNPRHKITKRGQNVTFRCDPISEHNRLYWYRQTLGQGPEFLTYFQNEAQLEKSRLLSDRFSAERPKGSFSTLEIQRTEQGDSAMYLCASGGWGETQYFGPGTRLLVL.

This chain links TRBV19 with TRBJ1-6, with 8 positions matching TRBD1. Germline trimming cut 5 bases from V and 2 bases from J; bases unmatched to any gene: 5. This CDR3 contains 16 residues. The germline V gene has CDR1 LNHDA and CDR2 SQIVND (reference sequence). In DNA, the CDR3 is TGTGCCAGTAGTGCATCGACAGGGGCCTATAATTCACCCCTCCACTTT. Translated, it gives CASSASTGAYNSPLHF.

This chain links TRBV7-3 with TRBJ1-1, with a weak D call TRBD1 (6 bases). The V gene lost 2 bases and the J gene lost 4 bases, with 14 bases spanning the gap. This CDR3 comprises 15 residues. Germline V CDR1 and CDR2: SGHTA, FQGTGA. The CDR3, as DNA: TGTGCCAGCAGCTTAGGGGGCCAGGGGAGCACTGAAGCTTTCTTT. Protein sequence: CASSLGGQGSTEAFF.

This clone was observed once. The chain is built from TRBV27 and TRBJ2-7, with D perhaps TRBD1 or TRBD2 (5 bases each). This CDR3 contains 13 residues. CDR1 is MNHEY, CDR2 SMNVEV, per germline (reference sequence). V was cut by 5 bases and J by 3 bases, with 11 bases left in between. The CDR3 DNA is TGTGCCAGCAGTCCTCGTGGGGGCTACGAGCAGTACTTC. Translating it yields CASSPRGGYEQYF.

V is TRBV10-3 and J is TRBJ2-3; D unresolved. The CDR3 has 15 residues. Trimming took 2 bases from V and 0 from J, leaving 9 bases between them. Looked up from germline, CDR1 is ENHRY and CDR2 is SYGVKD. The chain's CDR3 is CAISEGRPSTDTQYF. The CDR3 region has the DNA TGTGCCATCAGTGAGGGCAGACCTAGCACAGATACGCAGTATTTT.

This clone was recorded once. This chain links TRBV4-3 with TRBJ1-2; D not resolved. V was shortened by 0 bases and J by 8 bases, with 10 bases between the two germline ends. The CDR3 covers 13 residues. Germline-derived CDR1 and CDR2 are LGHNA and YSLEER. The CDR3 loop is CASSQDRQYGYTF. CDR3 sequence (DNA): TGCGCCAGCAGCCAAGATCGTCAGTACGGCTACACCTTC.

The chain recombines TRBV5-1 with TRBJ1-6, with TRBD1 identical over 8 bases. CDR3 length: 16 residues. Germline values: CDR1 SGHRS, CDR2 YFSETQ. Trimming at V came to 4 bases and at J to 5 bases, leaving 8 bases not matched to a gene. The DNA of the CDR3 is TGCGCCAGCAGCCGGACAGGGAGGACCGATAATTCACCCCTCCACTTT. This encodes CASSRTGRTDNSPLHF.

The rearrangement joins TRBV7-2 to TRBJ1-1, with D perhaps matching TRBD1 (6 bases). The V end lost 1 base, the J end lost 11 bases, and 20 bases lay between the germline ends. The CDR3 contains 15 residues. Germline CDR1 reads SGHTA; CDR2 reads FQGNSA. The CDR3 nucleotides are TGTGCCAGCAGCTTAGGGACACCGGGACAAGCTGGGGCTTTCTTT. Its protein product is CASSLGTPGQAGAFF.

The rearrangement joins TRBV10-2 to TRBJ1-5; D is possibly TRBD1 (6 bases). Trimming cost V 2 bases and J 6 bases, with 14 bases left between them. The CDR3 runs 15 residues. Germline assignment: CDR1 WSHSY and CDR2 SAAADI. The CDR3: CASSELQGGGQPQHF. The CDR3 region has the DNA TGCGCCAGCAGTGAGCTACAGGGAGGGGGTCAGCCCCAGCATTTT.

The rearrangement links TRBV5-1 to TRBJ2-5; TRBD2 is a possible D gene (5 bases). The CDR3 length is 14 residues. The germline CDR1 and CDR2 sequences are SGHRS and YFSETQ. Trimming removed 1 base from V and 4 bases from J, with 11 bases in between. In DNA form, the CDR3 reads TGCGCCAGCAGCTTGTATCCGGGGATAGAGACCCAGTACTTC. This encodes CASSLYPGIETQYF. The full variable domain, rest sourced from reference TRBV5-1 and TRBJ2-5, is KAGVTQTPRYLIKTRGQQVTLSCSPISGHRSVSWYQQTPGQGLQFLFEYFSETQRNKGNFPGRFSGRQFSNSRSEMNVSTLELGDSALYLCASSLYPGIETQYFGPGTRLLVL.

This chain links TRBV2 with TRBJ1-4; 7 positions match TRBD1. The CDR3 is made up of 15 amino acids. The ends lost 6 bases at V and 5 bases at J; junction bases unmatched: 9. CDR1 and CDR2 from the germline V gene are SNHLY and FYNNEI. The CDR3 region has the DNA TGTGCCAGCAGAGGTCGACAGGGAGAAAATGAAAAACTGTTTTTT. Residues: CASRGRQGENEKLFF.

The gene calls are TRBV10-3 and TRBJ1-5, with D possibly being TRBD1 (6 bases). CDR3 length equals 14 residues. V dropped 4 bases and J dropped 3 bases, with 10 bases sitting between them. Per germline, CDR1 ENHRY and CDR2 SYGVKD. This CDR3 reads CAISVDSNNQPQHF. The CDR3, as DNA: TGTGCCATCAGTGTGGACAGCAACAATCAGCCCCAGCATTTT.

This chain uses TRBV6-1 with TRBJ2-5; TRBD1 aligns across 11 bases. The CDR3 consists of 18 residues. Germline V gene sequence: CDR1 MNHNS, CDR2 SASEGT. After removal of 2 bases from V and 5 bases from J, the junction contained 13 bases not matched to a gene. This chain's CDR3 is CASSESGVPGQGDETQYF. The CDR3 bases are TGTGCCAGCAGTGAATCGGGGGTACCGGGACAGGGGGATGAGACCCAGTACTTC.

The chain uses TRBV5-1 and TRBJ1-1; tentatively, D is TRBD1 (6 bases). Germline CDR1 is SGHRS and CDR2 is YFSETQ. The length of the CDR3 is 13 residues. V lost 5 bases and J 1 base, leaving 9 bases between the germline ends. CDR3 residues: CASSWTENTEAFF. In DNA form, the CDR3 reads TGCGCCAGCAGTTGGACAGAGAACACTGAAGCTTTCTTT.

The J gene is TRBJ2-1, the V gene TRBV7-2; 7 bases are shared with TRBD1. The CDR3 totals 15 residues. Germline V gene sequence: CDR1 SGHTA, CDR2 FQGNSA. V lost 5 bases, J lost 2 bases, and 6 bases stayed unmatched. This CDR3 reads CASSLARGPYNEQFF. As DNA, the CDR3 is TGTGCCAGCAGCCTTGCGAGGGGGCCCTACAATGAGCAGTTCTTC.

With respect to this clone: At one end the junction does not follow the germline gene, possibly because of a read error. The V gene is TRBV7-7, the J gene TRBJ2-1; perhaps TRBD2 as D (5 bases). CDR1 SSHAT and CDR2 FNYEAQ come from the germline V gene (reference sequence). This CDR3 has 15 residues. In DNA form, the CDR3 reads TGTGCTAGCAGCCCGGGTGAGGGTGGATACAATGAGCAGTTCTTC. This encodes CASSPGEGGYNEQFF.

This clone has just one count. The genes are TRBV7-3 and TRBJ2-7; perhaps D is TRBD1 or TRBD2 (5 bases each). In germline, CDR1 is SGHTA, CDR2 FQGTGA. The V gene lost 4 bases and the J gene lost 7 bases, with 11 bases spanning the gap. The CDR3 extends over 12 amino acids. This chain's CDR3 is CASSSGGGEQYF. As DNA, the CDR3 is TGTGCCAGCAGCTCAGGTGGGGGAGAGCAGTACTTC. Complete variable domain (other parts from reference TRBV7-3 and TRBJ2-7): GAGVSQTPSNKVTEKGKYVELRCDPISGHTALYWYRQSLGQGPEFLIYFQGTGAADDSGLPNDRFFAVRPEGSVSTLKIQRTERGDSAVYLCASSSGGGEQYFGPGTRLTVT.

V is TRBV4-3 and J is TRBJ1-2; D is ambiguous. Germline V gene data show CDR1 as LGHNA and CDR2 as YSLEER. The CDR3 consists of 16 residues. Trimming removed 0 bases at V and 4 bases at J, with 15 bases between. This chain's CDR3 is CASSQDTVRAPYGYTF. The CDR3 region has the DNA TGCGCCAGCAGCCAAGATACCGTACGGGCTCCCTATGGCTACACCTTC.

The chain uses TRBV2 and TRBJ1-5; no definite D call. The CDR3 loop spans 16 amino acids. Germline lookup yields CDR1 SNHLY and CDR2 FYNNEI. V gave up 4 bases and J gave up 0 bases, with 13 bases separating them. This CDR3 is CASSVRTPLSNQPQHF. In DNA, the CDR3 is TGTGCCAGCAGTGTGCGTACACCTCTTAGCAATCAGCCCCAGCATTTT.

This clone has only a few counts. The genes are TRBV4-3 and TRBJ1-2; TRBD1 might be the D (5 bases). V was cut by 0 bases and J by 4 bases, with 6 bases left in between. This CDR3 is built from 13 residues. Germline CDR1 is LGHNA and CDR2 is YSLEER. CDR3 amino acids: CASSQDGGYGYTF. Here the CDR3 DNA reads TGCGCCAGCAGCCAAGATGGGGGCTATGGCTACACCTTC.

The chain uses TRBV10-3 and TRBJ2-2; tentatively, D is TRBD2 (6 bases). Between the trimmed V and J ends, which lost 0 bases and 6 bases, there was a span of 11 bases. Germline V gives CDR1 ENHRY, CDR2 SYGVKD. The length of the CDR3 is 15 residues. CDR3 loop: CAISESSGLSGELFF. In nucleotides, the CDR3 is TGTGCCATCAGTGAGTCGAGCGGGTTGTCCGGGGAGCTGTTTTTT.